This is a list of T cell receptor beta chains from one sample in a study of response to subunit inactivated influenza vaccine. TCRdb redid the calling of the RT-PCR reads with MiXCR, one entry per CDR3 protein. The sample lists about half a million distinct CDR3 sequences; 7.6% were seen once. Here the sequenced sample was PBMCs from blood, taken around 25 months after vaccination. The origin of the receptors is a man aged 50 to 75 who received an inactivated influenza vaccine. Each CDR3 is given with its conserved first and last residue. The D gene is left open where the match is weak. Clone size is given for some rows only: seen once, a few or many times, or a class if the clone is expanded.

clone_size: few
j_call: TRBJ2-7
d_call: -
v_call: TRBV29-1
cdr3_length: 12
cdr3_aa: CSVLLSSYEQYF
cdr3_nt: TGCAGCGTGCTTCTTAGCTCCTACGAGCAGTACTTC

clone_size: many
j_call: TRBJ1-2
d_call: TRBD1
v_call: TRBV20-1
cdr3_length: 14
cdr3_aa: CSARVQGDGEGYTF
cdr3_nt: TGCAGTGCTAGAGTTCAGGGGGACGGTGAAGGCTACACCTTC

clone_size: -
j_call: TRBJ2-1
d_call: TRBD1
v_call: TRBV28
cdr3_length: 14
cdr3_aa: CASSLIRGRFEQFF
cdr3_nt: TGTGCCAGCAGTCTAATCAGGGGGCGCTTTGAGCAGTTCTTC

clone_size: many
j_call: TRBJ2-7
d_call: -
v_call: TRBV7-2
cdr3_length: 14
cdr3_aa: CASSERSLNYEQYF
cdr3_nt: TGTGCCAGCAGCGAGCGGAGTCTCAATTACGAGCAGTACTTC

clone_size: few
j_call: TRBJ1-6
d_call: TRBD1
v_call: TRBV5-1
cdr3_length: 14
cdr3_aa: CASSSTGANSPLHF
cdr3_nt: TGCGCCAGCAGCTCGACAGGGGCCAATTCACCCCTCCACTTT

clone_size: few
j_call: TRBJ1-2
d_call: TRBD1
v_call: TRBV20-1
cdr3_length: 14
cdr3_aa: CSARSATGHYGYTF
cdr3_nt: TGCAGTGCTAGGTCGGCGACAGGGCACTATGGCTACACCTTC

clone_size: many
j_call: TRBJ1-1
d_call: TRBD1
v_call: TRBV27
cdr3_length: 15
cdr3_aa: CASIPDRGRATEAFF
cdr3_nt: TGTGCCAGCATTCCGGACAGGGGGCGGGCCACTGAAGCTTTCTTT

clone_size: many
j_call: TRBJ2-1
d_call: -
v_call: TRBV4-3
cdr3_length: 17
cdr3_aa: CASSQESQPSSYNEQFF
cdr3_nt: TGCGCCAGCAGCCAAGAATCCCAGCCTAGCTCCTACAATGAGCAGTTCTTC

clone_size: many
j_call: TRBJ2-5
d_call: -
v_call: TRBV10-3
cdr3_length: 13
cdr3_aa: CATSPKSMETQYF
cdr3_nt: TGTGCCACCAGCCCGAAAAGCATGGAGACCCAGTACTTC

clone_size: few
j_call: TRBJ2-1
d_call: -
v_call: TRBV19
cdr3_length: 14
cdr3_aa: CASSIERLSNEQFF
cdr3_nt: TGTGCCAGTAGTATTGAGAGGCTATCCAATGAGCAGTTCTTC

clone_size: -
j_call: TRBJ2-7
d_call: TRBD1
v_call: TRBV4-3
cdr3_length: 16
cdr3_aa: CASSQAGTASSYEQYF
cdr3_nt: TGCGCCAGCAGCCAAGCCGGGACAGCGAGCTCCTACGAGCAGTACTTC

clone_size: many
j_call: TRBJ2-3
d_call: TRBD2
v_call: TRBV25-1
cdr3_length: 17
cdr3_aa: CASSEGLAGARTDTQYF
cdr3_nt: TGTGCCAGCAGTGAGGGACTAGCGGGAGCTAGGACAGATACGCAGTATTTT

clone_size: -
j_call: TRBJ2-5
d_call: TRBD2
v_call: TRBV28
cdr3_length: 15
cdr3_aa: CASRRSGTSWETQYF
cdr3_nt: TGTGCCAGCAGACGATCCGGGACTAGCTGGGAGACCCAGTACTTC

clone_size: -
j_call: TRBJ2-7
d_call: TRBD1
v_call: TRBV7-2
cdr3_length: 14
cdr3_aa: CASSPRTGTYEQYF
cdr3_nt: TGTGCCAGCAGCCCGCGGACAGGGACCTACGAGCAGTACTTC

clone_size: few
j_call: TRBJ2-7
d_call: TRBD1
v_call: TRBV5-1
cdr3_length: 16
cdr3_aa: CASSLGLGQEFYEQYF
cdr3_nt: TGCGCCAGCAGCTTGGGGCTAGGACAGGAGTTCTACGAGCAGTACTTC

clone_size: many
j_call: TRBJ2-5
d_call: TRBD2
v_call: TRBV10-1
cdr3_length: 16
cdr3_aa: CASSDGSGGPRETQYF
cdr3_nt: TGCGCCAGCAGTGATGGTAGCGGGGGTCCTAGGGAGACCCAGTACTTC

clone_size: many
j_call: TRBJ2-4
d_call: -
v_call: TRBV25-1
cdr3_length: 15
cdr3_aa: CASSEYSGTKNIQYF
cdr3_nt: TGTGCCAGCAGTGAATATTCCGGGACCAAAAACATTCAGTACTTC

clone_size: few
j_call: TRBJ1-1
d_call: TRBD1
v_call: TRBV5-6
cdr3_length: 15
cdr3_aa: CASSLVQGADTEAFF
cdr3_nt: TGTGCCAGCAGCTTGGTCCAGGGGGCGGACACTGAAGCTTTCTTT

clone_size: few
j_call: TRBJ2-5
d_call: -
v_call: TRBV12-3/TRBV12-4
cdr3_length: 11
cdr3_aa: CASSFLGTQYF
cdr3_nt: TGTGCCAGCAGTTTTCTGGGGACCCAGTACTTC

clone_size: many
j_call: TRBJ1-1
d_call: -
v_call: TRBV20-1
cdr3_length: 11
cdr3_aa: CSARRAVEAFF
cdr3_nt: TGCAGTGCTAGGAGGGCAGTTGAAGCTTTCTTT

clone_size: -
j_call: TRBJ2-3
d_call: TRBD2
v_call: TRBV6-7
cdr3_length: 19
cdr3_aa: CASSYSSVAGAHYTDTQYF
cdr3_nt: TGTGCCAGCAGTTACTCGTCGGTAGCGGGGGCTCACTACACAGATACGCAGTATTTT

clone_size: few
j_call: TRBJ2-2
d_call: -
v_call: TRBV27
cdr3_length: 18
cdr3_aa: CASSLYPPSFGSTGELFF
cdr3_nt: TGTGCCAGCAGTTTATACCCCCCTAGCTTCGGGTCCACCGGGGAGCTGTTTTTT

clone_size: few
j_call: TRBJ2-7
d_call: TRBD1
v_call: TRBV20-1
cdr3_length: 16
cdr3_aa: CSANGQGAVFAYEQYF
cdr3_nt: TGCAGTGCTAACGGACAGGGGGCCGTATTTGCCTACGAGCAGTACTTC

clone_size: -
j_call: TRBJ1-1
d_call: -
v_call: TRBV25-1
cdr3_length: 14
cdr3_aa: CASSERWGSTEAFF
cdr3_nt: TGTGCCAGCAGTGAAAGGTGGGGGAGCACTGAAGCTTTCTTT

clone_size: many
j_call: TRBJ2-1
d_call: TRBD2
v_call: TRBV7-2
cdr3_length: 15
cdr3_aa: CASSLQAGASNEQFF
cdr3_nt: TGTGCCAGCAGCTTACAAGCGGGAGCCTCCAATGAGCAGTTCTTC

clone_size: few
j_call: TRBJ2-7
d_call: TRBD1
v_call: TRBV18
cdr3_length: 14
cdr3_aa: CASSPRTGVIEQYF
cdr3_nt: TGTGCCAGCTCACCAAGGACAGGGGTGATCGAGCAGTACTTC

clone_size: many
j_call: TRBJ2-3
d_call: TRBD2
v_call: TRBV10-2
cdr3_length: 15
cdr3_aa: CASSAAGAGTDTQYF
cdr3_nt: TGCGCCAGCAGTGCAGCGGGGGCCGGCACAGATACGCAGTATTTT

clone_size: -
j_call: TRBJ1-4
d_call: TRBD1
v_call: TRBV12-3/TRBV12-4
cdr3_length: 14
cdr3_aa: CASSSTGVNEKLFF
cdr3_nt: TGTGCCAGCAGTTCGACAGGGGTTAATGAAAAACTGTTTTTT